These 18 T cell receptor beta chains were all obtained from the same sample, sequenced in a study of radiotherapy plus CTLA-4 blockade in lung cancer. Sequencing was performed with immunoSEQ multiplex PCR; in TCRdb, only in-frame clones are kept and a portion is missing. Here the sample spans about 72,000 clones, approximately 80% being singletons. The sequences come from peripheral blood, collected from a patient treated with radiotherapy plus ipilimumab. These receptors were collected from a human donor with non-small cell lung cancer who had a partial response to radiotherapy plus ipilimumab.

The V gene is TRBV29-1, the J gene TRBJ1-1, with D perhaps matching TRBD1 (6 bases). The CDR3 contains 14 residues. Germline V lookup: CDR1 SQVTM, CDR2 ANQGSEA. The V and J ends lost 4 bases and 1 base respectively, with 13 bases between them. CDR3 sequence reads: CSVVFTQGNTEAFF. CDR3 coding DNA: TGCAGCGTTGTCTTTACACAGGGGAACACTGAAGCTTTCTTT. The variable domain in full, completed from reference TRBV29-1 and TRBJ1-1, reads SAVISQKPSRDICQRGTSLTIQCQVDSQVTMMFWYRQQPGQSLTLIATANQGSEATYESGFVIDKFPISRPNLTFSTLTVSNMSPEDSSIYLCSVVFTQGNTEAFFGQGTRLTVV.

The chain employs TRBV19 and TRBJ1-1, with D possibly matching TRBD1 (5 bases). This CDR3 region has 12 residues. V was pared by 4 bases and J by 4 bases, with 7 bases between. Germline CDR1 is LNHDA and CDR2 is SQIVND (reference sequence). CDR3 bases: TGTGCCAGTAGTAAGGGGCTCACTGAAGCTTTCTTT. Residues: CASSKGLTEAFF.

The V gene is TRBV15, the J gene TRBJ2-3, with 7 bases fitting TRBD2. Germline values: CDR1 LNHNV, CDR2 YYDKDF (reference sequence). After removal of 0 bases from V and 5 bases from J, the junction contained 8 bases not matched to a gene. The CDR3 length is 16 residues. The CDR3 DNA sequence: TGTGCCACCAGCAGAGATCTCGGGAGGAGGGTAGATACGCAGTATTTT. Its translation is CATSRDLGRRVDTQYF.

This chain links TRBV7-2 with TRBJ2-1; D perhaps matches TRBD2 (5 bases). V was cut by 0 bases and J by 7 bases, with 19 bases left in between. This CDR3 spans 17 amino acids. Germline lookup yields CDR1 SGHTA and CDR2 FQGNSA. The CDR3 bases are TGTGCCAGCAGCTTAGCGGTCGGTAGCGCGCTAAGGAATGAGCAGTTCTTC. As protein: CASSLAVGSALRNEQFF.

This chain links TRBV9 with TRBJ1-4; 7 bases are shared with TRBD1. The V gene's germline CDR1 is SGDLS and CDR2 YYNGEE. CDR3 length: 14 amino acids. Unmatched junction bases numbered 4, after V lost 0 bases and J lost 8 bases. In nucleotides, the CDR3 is TGTGCCAGCAGCGTAGAAGGGGGCGACGAAAAACTGTTTTTT. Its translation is CASSVEGGDEKLFF.

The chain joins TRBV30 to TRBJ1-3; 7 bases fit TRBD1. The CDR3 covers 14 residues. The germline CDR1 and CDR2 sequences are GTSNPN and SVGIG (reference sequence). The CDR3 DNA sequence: TGTGCAACGGGACAGAAGAACTCTGGAAACACCATATATTTT. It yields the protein CATGQKNSGNTIYF. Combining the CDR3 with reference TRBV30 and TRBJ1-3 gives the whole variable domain SQTIHQWPATLVQPVGSPLSLECTVEGTSNPNLYWYRQAAGRGLQLLFYSVGIGQISSEVPQNLSASRPQDRQFILSSKKLLLSDSGFYLCATGQKNSGNTIYFGEGSWLTVV.

CDR3 region: CASSPPTNTGELFF. Here the CDR3 DNA reads TGTGCCAGCAGCCCCCCTACTAACACCGGGGAGCTGTTTTTT. This sequence joins TRBV7-3 and TRBJ2-2; D not certain. Germline assignment: CDR1 SGHTA and CDR2 FQGTGA. CDR3 length: 14 residues. The germline V and J ends were trimmed by 5 bases and 2 bases, with 9 bases remaining between them.

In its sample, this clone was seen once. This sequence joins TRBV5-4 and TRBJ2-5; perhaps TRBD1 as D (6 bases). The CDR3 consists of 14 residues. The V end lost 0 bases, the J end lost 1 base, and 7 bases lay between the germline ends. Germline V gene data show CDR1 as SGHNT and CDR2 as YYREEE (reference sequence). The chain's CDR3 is CASSLVGGQETQYF. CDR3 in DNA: TGTGCCAGCAGCTTGGTAGGGGGCCAAGAGACCCAGTACTTC. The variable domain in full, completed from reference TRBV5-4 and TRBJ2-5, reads ETGVTQSPTHLIKTRGQQVTLRCSSQSGHNTVSWYQQALGQGPQFIFQYYREEENGRGNFPPRFSGLQFPNYSSELNVNALELDDSALYLCASSLVGGQETQYFGPGTRLLVL.

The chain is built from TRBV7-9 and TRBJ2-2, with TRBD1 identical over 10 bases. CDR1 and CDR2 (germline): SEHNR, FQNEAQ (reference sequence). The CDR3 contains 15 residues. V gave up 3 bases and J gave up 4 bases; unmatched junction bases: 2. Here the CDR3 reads CASSLGTGVTGELFF. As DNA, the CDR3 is TGTGCCAGCAGCTTGGGGACAGGGGTCACCGGGGAGCTGTTTTTT. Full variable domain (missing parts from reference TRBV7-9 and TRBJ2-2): DTGVSQNPRHKITKRGQNVTFRCDPISEHNRLYWYRQTLGQGPEFLTYFQNEAQLEKSRLLSDRFSAERPKGSFSTLEIQRTEQGDSAMYLCASSLGTGVTGELFFGEGSRLTVL.

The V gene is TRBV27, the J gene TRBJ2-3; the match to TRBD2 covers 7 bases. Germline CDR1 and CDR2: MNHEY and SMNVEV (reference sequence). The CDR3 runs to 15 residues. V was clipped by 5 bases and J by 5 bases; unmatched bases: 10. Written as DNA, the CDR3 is TGTGCCAGCAGTACTAGCGTCTCACTGTTAGATACGCAGTATTTT. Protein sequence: CASSTSVSLLDTQYF.

The CDR3 DNA reads as TGCGCCAGCAGTCGCCCCGGGACTAGTTCCTACGAGCAGTACTTC. It yields the protein CASSRPGTSSYEQYF. The chain couples TRBV5-1 to TRBJ2-7, with TRBD2 matching 8 bases. V lost 5 bases to trimming and J lost 1 base; unmatched junction nucleotides: 8. Germline lookup yields CDR1 SGHRS and CDR2 YFSETQ. This CDR3 spans 15 amino acids.

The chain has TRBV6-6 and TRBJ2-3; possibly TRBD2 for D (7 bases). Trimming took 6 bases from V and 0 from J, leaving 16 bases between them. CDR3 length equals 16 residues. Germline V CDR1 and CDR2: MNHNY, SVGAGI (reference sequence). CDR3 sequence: CASSQRGGFSTDTQYF. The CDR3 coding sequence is TGTGCCAGCAGCCAACGCGGGGGCTTTAGCACAGATACGCAGTATTTT.

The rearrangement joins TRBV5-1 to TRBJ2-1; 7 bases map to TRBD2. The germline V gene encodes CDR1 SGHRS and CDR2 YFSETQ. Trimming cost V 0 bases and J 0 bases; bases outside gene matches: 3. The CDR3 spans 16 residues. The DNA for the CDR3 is TGCGCCAGCAGCTTGGGGGCGGGAGCCTCCTACAATGAGCAGTTCTTC. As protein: CASSLGAGASYNEQFF.

The CDR3 here is CASSYQYQETQYF. The CDR3 DNA reads as TGTGCCAGCAGCTATCAGTACCAAGAGACCCAGTACTTC. The chain recombines TRBV11-2 with TRBJ2-5; D gene unclear. V gave up 4 bases and J gave up 0 bases, with 6 bases separating them. The CDR3 spans 13 residues. Germline CDR1 is SGHAT and CDR2 is FQNNGV.

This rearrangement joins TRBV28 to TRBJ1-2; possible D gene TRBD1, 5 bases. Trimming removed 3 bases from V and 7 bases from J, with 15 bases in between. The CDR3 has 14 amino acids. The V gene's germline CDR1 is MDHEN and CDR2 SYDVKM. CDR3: CASSFGGATLGYTF. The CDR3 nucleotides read TGTGCCAGCAGTTTTGGAGGGGCCACCCTTGGCTACACCTTC.

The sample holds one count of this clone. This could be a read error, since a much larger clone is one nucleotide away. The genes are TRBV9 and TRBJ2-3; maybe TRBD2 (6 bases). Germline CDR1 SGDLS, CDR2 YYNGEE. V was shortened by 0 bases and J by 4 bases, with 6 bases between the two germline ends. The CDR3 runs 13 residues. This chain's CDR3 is CASSVGEADTQYF. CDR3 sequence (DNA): TGTGCCAGCAGCGTAGGGGAGGCAGATACGCAGTATTTT.

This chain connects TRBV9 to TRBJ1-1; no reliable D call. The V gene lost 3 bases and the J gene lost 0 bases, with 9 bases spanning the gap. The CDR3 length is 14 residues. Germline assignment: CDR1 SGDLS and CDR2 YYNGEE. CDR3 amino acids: CASSGAVMNTEAFF. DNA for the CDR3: TGTGCCAGCAGCGGCGCGGTAATGAACACTGAAGCTTTCTTT.

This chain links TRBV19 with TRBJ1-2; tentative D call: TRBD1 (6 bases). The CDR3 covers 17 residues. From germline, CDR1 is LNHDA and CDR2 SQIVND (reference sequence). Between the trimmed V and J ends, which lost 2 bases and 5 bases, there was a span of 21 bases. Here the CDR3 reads CASSIQGTELPRYGYTF. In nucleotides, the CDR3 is TGTGCCAGTAGTATACAGGGGACGGAGCTACCCCGATATGGCTACACCTTC.